Listed below are T cell receptor beta chains from one sample, sequenced in a study of regulatory T cells in long-lasting Graves disease. TCRdb reprocessed the multiplex PCR reads via MiXCR and lists one record per CDR3 protein. The top ten clones hold 20% to 25% of a sample with about 420,000 distinct CDR3 sequences, roughly 15% of them seen once. This same sample was also taken into another study, of T cells in Graves' hyperthyroidism and ophthalmopathy.

This material consisted of peripheral blood mononuclear cells (PBMCs), taken at new diagnosis, from a patient treated with antithyroid drugs. The receptors stem from a woman in her late teens or twenties with Graves disease. CDR3s include the opening cysteine and the closing phenylalanine or tryptophan. The D gene is left open where the match is weak. Size tells how often a clone was seen (once, few, many) or the class of an expanded clone, and some rows leave it out.

j_call v_call d_call clone_size cdr3_aa cdr3_nt
TRBJ1-1 TRBV28 - few CASSGPRETEAFF TGTGCCAGCAGCGGACCAAGGGAGACTGAAGCTTTCTTT
TRBJ2-3 TRBV9 - - CASSVESTGLVADTQYF TGTGCCAGCAGCGTAGAAAGTACGGGTTTGGTGGCAGATACGCAGTATTTT
TRBJ1-3 TRBV4-3 - - CASSQGGGSLSGNTIYF TGCGCCAGCAGCCAAGGTGGGGGGTCCCTCTCTGGAAACACCATATATTTT
TRBJ2-1 TRBV7-9 - many CASSLGTNSAYNEQFF TGTGCCAGCAGCTTAGGGACGAATAGTGCTTACAATGAGCAGTTCTTC
TRBJ2-1 TRBV6-5 TRBD2 many CASSYGTSGINEQFF TGTGCCAGCAGTTATGGGACTAGCGGGATAAATGAGCAGTTCTTC
TRBJ2-5 TRBV20-1 - - CSARVLQAVQETQYF TGCAGTGCTAGGGTTCTGCAAGCGGTCCAAGAGACCCAGTACTTC
TRBJ2-1 TRBV20-1 - many CIATDYDEQFF TGCATTGCTACTGATTACGATGAGCAGTTCTTC
TRBJ2-7 TRBV20-1 - many CSANGKIYEQYF TGCAGTGCTAACGGGAAGATCTACGAGCAGTACTTC
TRBJ1-6 TRBV27 TRBD1 many CASSGQANRQTPLHF TGTGCCAGCAGTGGACAGGCGAATCGACAGACACCCCTCCACTTT
TRBJ2-1 TRBV11-2 TRBD2 - CASSASGLAGVYEQFF TGTGCCAGCAGCGCCAGCGGTCTGGCGGGAGTCTATGAGCAGTTCTTC
TRBJ2-5 TRBV4-2 - many CASSQVTGPGETQYF TGTGCCAGCAGCCAAGTAACGGGGCCAGGGGAGACCCAGTACTTC
TRBJ1-1 TRBV7-2 - - CASNSWTDTEAFF TGTGCCAGCAACTCATGGACGGACACTGAAGCTTTCTTT
TRBJ2-7 TRBV7-8 - many CASSLMSTKISYEQYF TGTGCCAGCAGCTTAATGTCAACAAAAATCTCCTACGAGCAGTACTTC
TRBJ2-7 TRBV7-9 - - CASSSDESSYEQYF TGTGCCAGCAGCTCGGACGAAAGCTCCTACGAGCAGTACTTC
TRBJ2-3 TRBV5-6 - - CASSLFVGGNADTQYF TGTGCCAGCAGCTTGTTTGTGGGGGGCAACGCAGATACGCAGTATTTT
TRBJ1-1 TRBV9 TRBD1 few CASSAAGQMNTEAFF TGTGCCAGCAGCGCAGCGGGACAGATGAACACTGAAGCTTTCTTT
TRBJ2-7 TRBV7-9 TRBD2 - CASSFGQREGYEQYF TGTGCCAGCAGCTTCGGGCAGCGGGAGGGCTACGAGCAGTACTTC
TRBJ2-7 TRBV6-2/TRBV6-3 - few CASSYGGGGVLSYEQYF TGTGCCAGCAGTTACGGGGGGGGGGGCGTACTCTCCTACGAGCAGTACTTC
TRBJ2-5 TRBV28 - few CASSPTGTPYQETQYF TGTGCCAGCAGCCCAACCGGGACTCCGTACCAAGAGACCCAGTACTTC
TRBJ2-5 TRBV20-1 - - CSAKPVLKTQYF TGCAGTGCCAAGCCCGTCTTAAAGACCCAGTACTTC
TRBJ2-1 TRBV28 TRBD2 many CAITPGGRSNEQFF TGTGCCATCACCCCGGGCGGGAGGTCCAATGAGCAGTTCTTC
TRBJ2-7 TRBV12-3/TRBV12-4 - many CASSTPGHEYEQYF TGTGCCAGCAGCACTCCGGGACATGAATACGAGCAGTACTTC
TRBJ1-2 TRBV7-2 - many CASSLQGPYGYTF TGTGCCAGCAGCCTCCAGGGTCCTTATGGCTACACCTTC
TRBJ2-1 TRBV20-1 - - CSVGPQRVHEQFF TGCAGTGTAGGACCTCAGAGGGTGCATGAGCAGTTCTTC
TRBJ2-7 TRBV6-1 TRBD2 many CASSAGTTSYEQYF TGTGCCAGCAGTGCCGGGACTACTTCCTACGAGCAGTACTTC
TRBJ1-1 TRBV12-3/TRBV12-4 TRBD1 many CASSRVTGGAGTEAFF TGTGCCAGCAGTCGCGTGACAGGGGGCGCCGGCACTGAAGCTTTCTTT
TRBJ1-1 TRBV28 TRBD1 few CASSSRQGLPNTEAFF TGTGCCAGCAGTTCCAGACAGGGCCTTCCGAACACTGAAGCTTTCTTT